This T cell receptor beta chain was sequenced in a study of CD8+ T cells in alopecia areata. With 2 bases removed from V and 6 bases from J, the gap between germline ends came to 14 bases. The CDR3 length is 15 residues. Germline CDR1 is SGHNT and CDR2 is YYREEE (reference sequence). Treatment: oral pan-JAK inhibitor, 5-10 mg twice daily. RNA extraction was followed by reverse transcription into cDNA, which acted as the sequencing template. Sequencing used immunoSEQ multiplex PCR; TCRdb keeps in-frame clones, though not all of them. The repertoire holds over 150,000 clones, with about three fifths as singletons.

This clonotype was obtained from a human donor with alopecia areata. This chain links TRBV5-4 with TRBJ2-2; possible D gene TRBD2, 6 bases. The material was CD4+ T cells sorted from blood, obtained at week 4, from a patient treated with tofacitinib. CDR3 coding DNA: TGTGCCAGCAGCTTAGGAGGGGCAAGACCCGGGGAGCTGTTTTTT. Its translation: CASSLGGARPGELFF.